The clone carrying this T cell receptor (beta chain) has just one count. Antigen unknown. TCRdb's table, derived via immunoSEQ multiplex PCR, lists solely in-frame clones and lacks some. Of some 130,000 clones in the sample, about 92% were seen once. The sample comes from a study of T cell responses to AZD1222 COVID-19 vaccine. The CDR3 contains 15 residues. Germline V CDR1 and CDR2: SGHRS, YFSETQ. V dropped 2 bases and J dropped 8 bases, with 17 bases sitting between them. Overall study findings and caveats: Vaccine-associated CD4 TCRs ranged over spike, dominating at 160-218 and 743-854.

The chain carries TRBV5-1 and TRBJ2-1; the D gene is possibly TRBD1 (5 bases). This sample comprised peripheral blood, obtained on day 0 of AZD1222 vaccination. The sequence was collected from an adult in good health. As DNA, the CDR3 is TGCGCCAGCAGCTTAGAAGGGGCCCGCTATGATGAGCAGTTCTTC. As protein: CASSLEGARYDEQFF. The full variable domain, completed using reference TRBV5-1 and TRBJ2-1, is KAGVTQTPRYLIKTRGQQVTLSCSPISGHRSVSWYQQTPGQGLQFLFEYFSETQRNKGNFPGRFSGRQFSNSRSEMNVSTLELGDSALYLCASSLEGARYDEQFFGPGTRLTVL.